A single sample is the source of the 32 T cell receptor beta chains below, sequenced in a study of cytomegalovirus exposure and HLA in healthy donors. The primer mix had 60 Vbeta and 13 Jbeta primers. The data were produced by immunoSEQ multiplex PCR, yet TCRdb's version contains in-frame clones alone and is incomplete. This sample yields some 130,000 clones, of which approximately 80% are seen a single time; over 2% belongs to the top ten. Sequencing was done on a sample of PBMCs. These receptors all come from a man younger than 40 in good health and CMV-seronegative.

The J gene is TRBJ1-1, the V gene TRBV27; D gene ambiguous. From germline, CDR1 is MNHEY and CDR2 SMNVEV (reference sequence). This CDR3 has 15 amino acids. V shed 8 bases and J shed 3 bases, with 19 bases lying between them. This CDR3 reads CASSSPAGKDTEAFF. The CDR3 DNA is TGTGCCAGCTCATCGCCGGCGGGGAAAGACACTGAAGCTTTCTTT.

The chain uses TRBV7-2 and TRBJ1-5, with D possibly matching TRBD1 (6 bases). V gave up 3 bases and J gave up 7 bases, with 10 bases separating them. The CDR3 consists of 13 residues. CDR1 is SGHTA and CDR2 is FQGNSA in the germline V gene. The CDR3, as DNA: TGTGCCAGCAGCTTCGACAGGCAACAGCCCCAGCATTTT. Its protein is CASSFDRQQPQHF.

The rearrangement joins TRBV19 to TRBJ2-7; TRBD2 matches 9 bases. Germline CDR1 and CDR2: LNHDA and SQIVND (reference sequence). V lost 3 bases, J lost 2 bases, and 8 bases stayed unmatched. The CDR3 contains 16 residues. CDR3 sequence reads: CASSIGGLAHAYEQYF. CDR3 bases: TGTGCCAGTAGTATTGGGGGACTAGCTCATGCCTACGAGCAGTACTTC.

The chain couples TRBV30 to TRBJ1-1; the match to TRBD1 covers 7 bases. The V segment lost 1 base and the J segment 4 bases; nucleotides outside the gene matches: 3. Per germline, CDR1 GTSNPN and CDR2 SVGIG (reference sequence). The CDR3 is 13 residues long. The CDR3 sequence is CAWSGQGGTEAFF. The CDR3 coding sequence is TGTGCCTGGAGTGGACAGGGCGGCACTGAAGCTTTCTTT.

The CDR3 DNA sequence: TGTGCCACTCGGCCGGGTCAAAATCCCGATCAGCCCCAGCATTTT. It specifies CATRPGQNPDQPQHF. The chain couples TRBV6-1 to TRBJ1-5; no definite D call. The germline CDR1 and CDR2 sequences are MNHNS and SASEGT. V was shortened by 10 bases and J by 5 bases, with 21 bases between the two germline ends. This CDR3 contains 15 residues.

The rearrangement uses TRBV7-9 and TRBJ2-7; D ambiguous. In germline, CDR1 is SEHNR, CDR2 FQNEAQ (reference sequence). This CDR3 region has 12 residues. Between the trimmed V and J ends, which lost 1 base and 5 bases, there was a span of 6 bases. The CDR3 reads CASSLVVNEQYF. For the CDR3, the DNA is TGTGCCAGCAGCTTAGTAGTGAACGAGCAGTACTTC.

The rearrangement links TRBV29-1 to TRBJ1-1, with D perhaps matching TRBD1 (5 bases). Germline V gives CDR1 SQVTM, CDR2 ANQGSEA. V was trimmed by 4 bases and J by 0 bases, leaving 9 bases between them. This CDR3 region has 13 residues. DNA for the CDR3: TGCAGCGTTGTGAAGGGGATGAACACTGAAGCTTTCTTT. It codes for CSVVKGMNTEAFF.

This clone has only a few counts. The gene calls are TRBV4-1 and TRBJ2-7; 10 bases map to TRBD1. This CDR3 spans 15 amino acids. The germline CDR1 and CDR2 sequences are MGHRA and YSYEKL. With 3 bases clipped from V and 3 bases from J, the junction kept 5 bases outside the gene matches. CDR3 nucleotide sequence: TGCGCCAGCAGCCAGGCCGGACAGGGGGTCTACGAGCAGTACTTC. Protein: CASSQAGQGVYEQYF.

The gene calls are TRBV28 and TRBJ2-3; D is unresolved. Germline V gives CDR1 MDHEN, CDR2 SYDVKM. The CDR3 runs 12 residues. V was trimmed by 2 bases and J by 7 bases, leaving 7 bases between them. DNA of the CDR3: TGTGCCAGCAGTTTACCCGTAAATACGCAGTATTTT. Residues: CASSLPVNTQYF.

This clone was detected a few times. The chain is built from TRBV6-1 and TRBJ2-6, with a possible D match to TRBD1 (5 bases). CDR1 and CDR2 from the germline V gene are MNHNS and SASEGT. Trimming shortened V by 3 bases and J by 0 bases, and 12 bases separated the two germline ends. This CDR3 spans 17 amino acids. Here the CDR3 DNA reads TGTGCCAGCAGTGATAACAGGTTTTACTCTGGGGCCAACGTCCTGACTTTC. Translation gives CASSDNRFYSGANVLTF.

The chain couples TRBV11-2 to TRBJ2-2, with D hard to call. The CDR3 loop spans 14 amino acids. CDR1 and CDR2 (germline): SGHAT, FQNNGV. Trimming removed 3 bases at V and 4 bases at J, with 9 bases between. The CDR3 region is CASSFPTSTGELFF. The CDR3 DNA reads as TGTGCCAGCAGCTTTCCCACATCCACCGGGGAGCTGTTTTTT.

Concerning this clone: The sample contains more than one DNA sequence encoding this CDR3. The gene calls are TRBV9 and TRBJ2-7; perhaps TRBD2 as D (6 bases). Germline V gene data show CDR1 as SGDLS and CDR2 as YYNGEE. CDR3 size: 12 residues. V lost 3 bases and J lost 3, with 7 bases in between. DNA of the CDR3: TGTGCCAGCAGCGGGCGGGGCTACGAGCAGTACTTC. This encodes CASSGRGYEQYF.

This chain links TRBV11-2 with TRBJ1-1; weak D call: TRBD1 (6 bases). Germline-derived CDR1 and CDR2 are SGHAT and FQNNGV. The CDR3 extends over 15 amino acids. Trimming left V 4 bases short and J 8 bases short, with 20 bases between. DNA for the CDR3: TGTGCCAGCAGCTCCCAGACAGGTTCTAAGGTGGAAGCTTTCTTT. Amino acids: CASSSQTGSKVEAFF.

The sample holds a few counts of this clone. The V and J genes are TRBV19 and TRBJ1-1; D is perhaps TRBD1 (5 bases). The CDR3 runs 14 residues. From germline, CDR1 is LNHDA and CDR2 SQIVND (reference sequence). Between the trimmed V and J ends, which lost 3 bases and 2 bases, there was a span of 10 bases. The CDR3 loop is CASSIGGGNTEAFF. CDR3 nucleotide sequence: TGTGCCAGTAGTATCGGCGGGGGTAACACTGAAGCTTTCTTT.

As DNA, the CDR3 is TGTGCCAGCAGCTTGCAAAGACAGGAGTATGGCTACACCTTC. Translation gives CASSLQRQEYGYTF. The chain recombines TRBV5-4 with TRBJ1-2, with TRBD1 as a possible D gene (6 bases). CDR1 and CDR2 (germline): SGHNT, YYREEE (reference sequence). V gave up 1 base and J gave up 5 bases, with 12 bases separating them. This CDR3 contains 14 residues.

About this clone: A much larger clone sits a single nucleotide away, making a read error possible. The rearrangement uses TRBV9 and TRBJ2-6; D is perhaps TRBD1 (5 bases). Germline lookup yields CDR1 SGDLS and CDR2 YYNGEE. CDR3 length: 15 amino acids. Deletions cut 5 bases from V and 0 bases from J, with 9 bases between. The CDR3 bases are TGTGCCAGCAGTGAAGACAGCTCTGGGGCCAACGTCCTGACTTTC. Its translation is CASSEDSSGANVLTF. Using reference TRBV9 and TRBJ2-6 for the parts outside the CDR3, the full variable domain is DSGVTQTPKHLITATGQRVTLRCSPRSGDLSVYWYQQSLDQGLQFLIQYYNGEERAKGNILERFSAQQFPDLHSELNLSSLELGDSALYFCASSEDSSGANVLTFGAGSRLTVL.

CDR3 loop: CASSHGAEGNTIYF. CDR3 in DNA: TGCGCCAGCAGCCATGGGGCAGAAGGAAACACCATATATTTT. The rearrangement uses TRBV5-1 and TRBJ1-3; D possibly corresponds to TRBD1 (5 bases). The V end lost 4 bases, the J end lost 4 bases, and 12 bases lay between the germline ends. There are 14 residues in the CDR3. Germline V gene lookup returns CDR1 SGHRS and CDR2 YFSETQ.

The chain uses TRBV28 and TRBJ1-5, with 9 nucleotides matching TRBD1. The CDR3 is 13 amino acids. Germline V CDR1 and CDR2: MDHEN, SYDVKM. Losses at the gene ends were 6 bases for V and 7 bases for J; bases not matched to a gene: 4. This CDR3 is CASRGTGRQPQHF. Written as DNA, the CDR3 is TGTGCCAGCAGGGGGACAGGGCGGCAGCCCCAGCATTTT.

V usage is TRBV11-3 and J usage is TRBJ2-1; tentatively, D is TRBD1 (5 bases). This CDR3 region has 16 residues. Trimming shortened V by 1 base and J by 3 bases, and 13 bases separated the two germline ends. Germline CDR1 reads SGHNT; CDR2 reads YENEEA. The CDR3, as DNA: TGTGCCAGCAGCTTAGCGTACAGGACCGACTACAATGAGCAGTTCTTC. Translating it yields CASSLAYRTDYNEQFF.

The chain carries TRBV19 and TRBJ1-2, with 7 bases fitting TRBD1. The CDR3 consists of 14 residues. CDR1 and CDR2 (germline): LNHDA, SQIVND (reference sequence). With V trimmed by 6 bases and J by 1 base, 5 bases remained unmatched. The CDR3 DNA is TGTGCCAGTAGGGGACAGTTCCTTAACTATGGCTACACCTTC. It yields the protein CASRGQFLNYGYTF.

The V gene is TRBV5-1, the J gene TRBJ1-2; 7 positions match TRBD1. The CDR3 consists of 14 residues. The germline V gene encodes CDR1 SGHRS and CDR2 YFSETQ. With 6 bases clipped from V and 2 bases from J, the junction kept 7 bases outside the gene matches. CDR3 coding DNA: TGCGCCAGCAAGGAGGGGGCAGGGAACTATGGCTACACCTTC. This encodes CASKEGAGNYGYTF.

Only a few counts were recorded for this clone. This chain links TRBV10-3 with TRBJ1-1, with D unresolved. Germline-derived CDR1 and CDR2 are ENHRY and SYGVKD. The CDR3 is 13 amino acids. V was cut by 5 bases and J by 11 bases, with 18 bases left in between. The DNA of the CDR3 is TGTGCCATCAGTCCCGTCCTAACCGAGCGGGCTTTCTTT. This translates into CAISPVLTERAFF.

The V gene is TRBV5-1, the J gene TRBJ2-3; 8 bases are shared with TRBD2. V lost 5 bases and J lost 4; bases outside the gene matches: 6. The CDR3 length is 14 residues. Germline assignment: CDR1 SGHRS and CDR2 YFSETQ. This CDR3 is CASSRERESDTQYF. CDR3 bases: TGCGCCAGCAGTAGAGAGCGGGAGTCAGATACGCAGTATTTT.

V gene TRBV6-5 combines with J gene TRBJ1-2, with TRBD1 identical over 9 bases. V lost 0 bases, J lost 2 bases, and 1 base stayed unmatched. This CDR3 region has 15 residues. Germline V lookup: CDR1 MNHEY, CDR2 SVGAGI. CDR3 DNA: TGTGCCAGCAGTTACTCGGGGACAGGGAACTATGGCTACACCTTC. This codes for CASSYSGTGNYGYTF.

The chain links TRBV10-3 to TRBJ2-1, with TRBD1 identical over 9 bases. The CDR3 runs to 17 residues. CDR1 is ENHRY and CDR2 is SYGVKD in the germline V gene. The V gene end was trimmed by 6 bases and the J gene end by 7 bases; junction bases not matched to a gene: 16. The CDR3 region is CAISFTPRDRAWNEQFF. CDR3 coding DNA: TGTGCCATCAGCTTTACCCCCCGGGACAGGGCTTGGAATGAGCAGTTCTTC.

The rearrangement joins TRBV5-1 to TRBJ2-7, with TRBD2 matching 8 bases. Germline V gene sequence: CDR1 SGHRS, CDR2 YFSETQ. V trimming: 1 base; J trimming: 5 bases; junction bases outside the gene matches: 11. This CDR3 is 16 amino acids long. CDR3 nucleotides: TGCGCCAGCAGCTTGCATCAAGCGGGGGCCGGAAACGAGCAGTACTTC. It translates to CASSLHQAGAGNEQYF.

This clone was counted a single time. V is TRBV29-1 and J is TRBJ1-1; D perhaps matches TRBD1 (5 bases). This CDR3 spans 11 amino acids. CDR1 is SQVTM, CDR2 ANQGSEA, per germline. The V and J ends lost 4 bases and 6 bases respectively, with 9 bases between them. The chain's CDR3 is CSVVGEAEAFF. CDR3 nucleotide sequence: TGCAGCGTTGTAGGGGAGGCTGAAGCTTTCTTT.

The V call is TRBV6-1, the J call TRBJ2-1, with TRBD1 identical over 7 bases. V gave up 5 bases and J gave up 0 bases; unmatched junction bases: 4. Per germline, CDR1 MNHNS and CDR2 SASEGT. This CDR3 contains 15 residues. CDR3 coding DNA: TGTGCCAGCAGTAGGGGACAGACCTCCTACAATGAGCAGTTCTTC. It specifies CASSRGQTSYNEQFF.

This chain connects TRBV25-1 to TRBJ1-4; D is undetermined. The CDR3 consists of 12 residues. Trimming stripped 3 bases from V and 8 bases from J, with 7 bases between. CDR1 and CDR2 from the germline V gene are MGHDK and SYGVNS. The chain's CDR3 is CASSESPEKLFF. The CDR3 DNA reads TGTGCCAGCAGTGAGTCTCCCGAAAAACTGTTTTTT.

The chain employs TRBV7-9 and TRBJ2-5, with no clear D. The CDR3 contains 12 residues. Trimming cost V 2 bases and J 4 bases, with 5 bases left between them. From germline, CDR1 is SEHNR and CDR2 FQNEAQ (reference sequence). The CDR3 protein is CASSLPGETQYF. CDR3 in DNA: TGTGCCAGCAGCTTACCCGGAGAGACCCAGTACTTC.

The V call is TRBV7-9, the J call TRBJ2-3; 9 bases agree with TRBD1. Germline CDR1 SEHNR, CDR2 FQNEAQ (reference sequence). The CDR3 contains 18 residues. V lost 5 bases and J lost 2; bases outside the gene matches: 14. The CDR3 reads CASSPRGAGTGITDTQYF. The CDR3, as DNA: TGTGCCAGCAGCCCTAGGGGGGCGGGGACAGGGATCACAGATACGCAGTATTTT.

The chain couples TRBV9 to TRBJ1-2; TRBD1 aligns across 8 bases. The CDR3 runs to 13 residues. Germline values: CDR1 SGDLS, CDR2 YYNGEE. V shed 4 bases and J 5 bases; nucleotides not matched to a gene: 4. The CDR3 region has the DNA TGTGCCAGCAGCAAGGACAGGGATTATGGCTACACCTTC. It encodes CASSKDRDYGYTF. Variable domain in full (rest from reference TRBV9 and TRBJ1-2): DSGVTQTPKHLITATGQRVTLRCSPRSGDLSVYWYQQSLDQGLQFLIQYYNGEERAKGNILERFSAQQFPDLHSELNLSSLELGDSALYFCASSKDRDYGYTFGSGTRLTVV.